This note documents a single T cell receptor (beta chain) sequence. The target antigen is unknown. The sample belongs to a study of cytomegalovirus exposure and HLA in healthy donors. Study-level findings and limits: Usually a TCR sequence was rare, but some public TCRs were found in many donors. In vitro data verified three CMV-associated chains as specific for CMV antigens.

V was pared by 2 bases and J by 3 bases, with 10 bases between. The CDR3 is made up of 15 amino acids. From germline, CDR1 is SNHLY and CDR2 FYNNEI. PCR employed 60 Vbeta and 13 Jbeta primers. Some clones are missing from TCRdb's copy, which holds only in-frame ones; the method was immunoSEQ multiplex PCR. This table holds about 120,000 clones, roughly 80% found once. This clonotype was obtained from a man aged 55-75 years in good health and CMV-seropositive. The specimen sequenced was PBMCs. V is TRBV2 and J is TRBJ2-2; D might be TRBD2 (6 bases). The CDR3 reads CASSESLADTGELFF. The CDR3 DNA reads as TGTGCCAGCAGTGAATCATTAGCGGACACCGGGGAGCTGTTTTTT.